Listed here is a single T cell receptor beta chain. Its antigen is undetermined. The CDR3 covers 15 residues. Trimming took off 0 bases at V and 2 bases at J, with 8 bases between the two ends. CDR1 MGHRA and CDR2 YSYEKL come from the germline V gene. Here immunoSEQ multiplex PCR was the method, and the copy in TCRdb shows in-frame clones only, minus some. The profile covers 100,000 to 130,000 clones, with approximately 96% appearing a single time and 0.67% taken by the ten largest. These data originate in a study of cytomegalovirus exposure and HLA in healthy donors. On the study more broadly: In a later analysis, it was reported that the roughly 130 validation repertoires had been produced on the same platform as the 666 repertoires belonging to the first cohort.

General study points: Both high specificity and high sensitivity reportedly marked the classifier's diagnosis of cytomegalovirus status. Researchers catalogued 150 or so TCR beta chains as cytomegalovirus-associated. The tendency of first-cohort TCR clusters to co-occur in the 100 to 150 validation repertoires emerged from a later analysis.

This receptor was taken from a woman aged 18-29 years in good health and CMV-seronegative. The genes are TRBV4-1 and TRBJ2-1; D unclear. The sequencing sample was made of PBMCs. DNA of the CDR3: TGCGCCAGCAGCCAAGAAGAAGAGACCTACAATGAGCAGTTCTTC. This encodes CASSQEEETYNEQFF.